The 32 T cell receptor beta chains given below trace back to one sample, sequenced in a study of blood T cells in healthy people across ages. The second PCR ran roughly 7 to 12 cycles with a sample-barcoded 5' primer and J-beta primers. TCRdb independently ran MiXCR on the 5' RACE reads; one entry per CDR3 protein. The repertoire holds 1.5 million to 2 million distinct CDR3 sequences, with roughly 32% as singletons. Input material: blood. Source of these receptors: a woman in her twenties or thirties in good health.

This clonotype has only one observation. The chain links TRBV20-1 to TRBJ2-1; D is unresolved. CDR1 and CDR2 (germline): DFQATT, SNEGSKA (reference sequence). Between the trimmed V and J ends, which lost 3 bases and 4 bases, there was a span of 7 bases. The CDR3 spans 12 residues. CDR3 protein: CSASPKYNEQFF. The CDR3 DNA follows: TGCAGTGCTAGTCCTAAGTACAATGAGCAGTTCTTC.

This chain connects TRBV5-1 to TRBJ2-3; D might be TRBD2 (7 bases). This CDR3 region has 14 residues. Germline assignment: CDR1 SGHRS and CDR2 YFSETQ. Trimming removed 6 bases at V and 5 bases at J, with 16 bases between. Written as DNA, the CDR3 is TGCGCCAGCAATCGGGGGGCCGGTATAGATACGCAGTATTTT. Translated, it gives CASNRGAGIDTQYF.

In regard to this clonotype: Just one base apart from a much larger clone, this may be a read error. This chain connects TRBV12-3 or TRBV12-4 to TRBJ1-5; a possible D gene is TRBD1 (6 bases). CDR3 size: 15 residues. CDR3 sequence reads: CTSSPGAGINQPQHF. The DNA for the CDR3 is TGTACCAGCAGCCCAGGGGCGGGGATCAATCAGCCCCAGCATTTT.

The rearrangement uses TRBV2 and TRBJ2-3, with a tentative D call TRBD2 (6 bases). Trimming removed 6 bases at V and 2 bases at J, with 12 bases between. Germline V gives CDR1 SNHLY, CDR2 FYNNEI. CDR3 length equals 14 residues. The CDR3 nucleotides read TGTGCCAGCAGAGGGGACTCAATCACAGATACGCAGTATTTT. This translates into CASRGDSITDTQYF.

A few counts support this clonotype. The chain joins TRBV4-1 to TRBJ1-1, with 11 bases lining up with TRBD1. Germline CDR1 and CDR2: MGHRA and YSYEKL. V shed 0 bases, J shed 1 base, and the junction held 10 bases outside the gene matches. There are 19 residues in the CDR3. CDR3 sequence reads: CASSQEFGTGGIGNTEAFF. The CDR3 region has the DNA TGCGCCAGCAGCCAAGAGTTCGGGACAGGGGGGATAGGGAACACTGAAGCTTTCTTT.

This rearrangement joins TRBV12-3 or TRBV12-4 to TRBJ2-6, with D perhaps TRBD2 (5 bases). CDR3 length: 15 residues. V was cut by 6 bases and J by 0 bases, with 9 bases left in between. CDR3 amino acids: CASRLTSSGANVLTF. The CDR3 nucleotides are TGTGCCAGCAGGCTAACTAGCTCTGGGGCCAACGTCCTGACTTTC.

CDR3 sequence reads: CASTLTRTYNEQFF. Here the CDR3 DNA reads TGCGCCAGCACCCTGACGCGTACCTACAATGAGCAGTTCTTC. This sequence joins TRBV5-1 and TRBJ2-1; D uncertain. The CDR3 consists of 14 residues. Germline V gene lookup returns CDR1 SGHRS and CDR2 YFSETQ. Trimming pared 6 bases from V and 2 bases from J, leaving 12 bases between.

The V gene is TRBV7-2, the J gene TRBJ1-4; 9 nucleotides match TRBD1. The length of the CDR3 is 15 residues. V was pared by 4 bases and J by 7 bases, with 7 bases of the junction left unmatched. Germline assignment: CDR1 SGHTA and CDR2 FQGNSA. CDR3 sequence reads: CASSSSGTGFEKLFF. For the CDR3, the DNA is TGTGCCAGCAGCTCATCCGGGACAGGGTTTGAAAAACTGTTTTTT.

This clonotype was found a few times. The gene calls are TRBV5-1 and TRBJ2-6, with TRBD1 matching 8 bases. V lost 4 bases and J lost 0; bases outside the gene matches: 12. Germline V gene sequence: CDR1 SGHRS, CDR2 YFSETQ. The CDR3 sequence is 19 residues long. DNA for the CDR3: TGCGCCAGCAGCACCAGGGGACAGGCATTAAACTCTGGGGCCAACGTCCTGACTTTC. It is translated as CASSTRGQALNSGANVLTF.

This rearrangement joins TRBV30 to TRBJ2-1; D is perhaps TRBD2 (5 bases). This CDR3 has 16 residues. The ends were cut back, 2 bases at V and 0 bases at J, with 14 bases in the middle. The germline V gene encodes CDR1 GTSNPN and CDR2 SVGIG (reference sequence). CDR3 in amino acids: CAWSPDYSNSYNEQFF. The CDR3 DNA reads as TGTGCCTGGAGTCCCGACTACTCTAACTCCTACAATGAGCAGTTCTTC.

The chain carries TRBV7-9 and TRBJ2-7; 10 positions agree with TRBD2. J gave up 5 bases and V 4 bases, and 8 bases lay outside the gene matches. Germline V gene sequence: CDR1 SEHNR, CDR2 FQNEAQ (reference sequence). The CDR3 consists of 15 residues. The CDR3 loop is CASSSQREGLHEQYF. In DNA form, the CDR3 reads TGTGCCAGCAGCTCTCAGCGGGAGGGCCTACACGAGCAGTACTTC.

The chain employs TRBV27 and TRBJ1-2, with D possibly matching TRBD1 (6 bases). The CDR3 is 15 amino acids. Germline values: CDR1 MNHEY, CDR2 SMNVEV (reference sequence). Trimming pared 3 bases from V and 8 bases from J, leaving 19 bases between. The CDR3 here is CASSFTNTGIMGYTF. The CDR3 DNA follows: TGTGCCAGCAGTTTTACTAATACAGGGATTATGGGCTACACCTTC.

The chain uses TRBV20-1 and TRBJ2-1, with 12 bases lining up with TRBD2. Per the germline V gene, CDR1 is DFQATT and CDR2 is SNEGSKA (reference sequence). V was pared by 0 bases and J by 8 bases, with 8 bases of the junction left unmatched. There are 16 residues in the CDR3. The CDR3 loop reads CSARDVLAGGPHEQFF. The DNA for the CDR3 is TGCAGTGCTAGAGACGTTCTAGCGGGGGGGCCCCATGAGCAGTTCTTC.

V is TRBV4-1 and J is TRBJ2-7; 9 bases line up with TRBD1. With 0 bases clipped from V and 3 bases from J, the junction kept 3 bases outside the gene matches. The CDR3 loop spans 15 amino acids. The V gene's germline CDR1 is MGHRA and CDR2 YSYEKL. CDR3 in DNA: TGCGCCAGCAGCCAAGAATCGACAGGGGGCTACGAGCAGTACTTC. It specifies CASSQESTGGYEQYF.

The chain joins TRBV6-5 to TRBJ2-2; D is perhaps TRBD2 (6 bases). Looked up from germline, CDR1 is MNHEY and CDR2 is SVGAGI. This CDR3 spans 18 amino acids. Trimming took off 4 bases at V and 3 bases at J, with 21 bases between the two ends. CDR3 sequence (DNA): TGTGCCAGCAGTTCCGAAAGTTATCGGGAGAAAGACACCGGGGAGCTGTTTTTT. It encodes CASSSESYREKDTGELFF.

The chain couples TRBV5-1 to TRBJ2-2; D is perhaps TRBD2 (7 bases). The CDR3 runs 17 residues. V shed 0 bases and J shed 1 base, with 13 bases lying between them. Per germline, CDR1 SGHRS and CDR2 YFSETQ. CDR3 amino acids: CASSLAPRGRNTGELFF. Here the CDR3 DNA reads TGCGCCAGCAGCTTGGCCCCGCGGGGGCGGAACACCGGGGAGCTGTTTTTT. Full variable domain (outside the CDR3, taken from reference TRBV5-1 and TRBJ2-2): KAGVTQTPRYLIKTRGQQVTLSCSPISGHRSVSWYQQTPGQGLQFLFEYFSETQRNKGNFPGRFSGRQFSNSRSEMNVSTLELGDSALYLCASSLAPRGRNTGELFFGEGSRLTVL.

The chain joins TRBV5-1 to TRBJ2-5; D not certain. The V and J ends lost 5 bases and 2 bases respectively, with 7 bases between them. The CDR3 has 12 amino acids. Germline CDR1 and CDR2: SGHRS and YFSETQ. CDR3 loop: CASRLLQETQYF. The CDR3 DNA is TGCGCCAGCAGACTACTTCAAGAGACCCAGTACTTC.

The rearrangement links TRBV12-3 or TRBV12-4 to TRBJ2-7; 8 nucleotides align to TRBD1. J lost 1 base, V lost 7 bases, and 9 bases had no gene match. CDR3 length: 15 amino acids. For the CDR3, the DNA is TGTGCCAGCACGCGTTGGGGACAGGCATCCTACGAGCAGTACTTC. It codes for CASTRWGQASYEQYF.

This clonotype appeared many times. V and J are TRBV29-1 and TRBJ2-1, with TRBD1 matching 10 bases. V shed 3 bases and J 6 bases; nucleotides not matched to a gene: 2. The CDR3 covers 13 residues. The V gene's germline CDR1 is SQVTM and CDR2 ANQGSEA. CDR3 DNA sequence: TGCAGCGTTGACCGGACAGGGGGCAATGAGCAGTTCTTC. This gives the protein CSVDRTGGNEQFF.

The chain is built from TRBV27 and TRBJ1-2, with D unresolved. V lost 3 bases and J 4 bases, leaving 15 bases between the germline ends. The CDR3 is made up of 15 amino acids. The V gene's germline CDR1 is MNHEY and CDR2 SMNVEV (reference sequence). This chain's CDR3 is CASSFGVGDSYGYTF. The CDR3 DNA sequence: TGTGCCAGCAGTTTCGGAGTCGGGGATAGCTATGGCTACACCTTC.

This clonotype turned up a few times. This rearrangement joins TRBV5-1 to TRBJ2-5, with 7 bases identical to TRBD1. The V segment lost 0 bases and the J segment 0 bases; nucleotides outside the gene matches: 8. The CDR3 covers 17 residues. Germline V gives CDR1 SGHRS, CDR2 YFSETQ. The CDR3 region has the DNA TGCGCCAGCAGCTTGGGGGCTAAGGGGGCGTACCAAGAGACCCAGTACTTC. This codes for CASSLGAKGAYQETQYF.

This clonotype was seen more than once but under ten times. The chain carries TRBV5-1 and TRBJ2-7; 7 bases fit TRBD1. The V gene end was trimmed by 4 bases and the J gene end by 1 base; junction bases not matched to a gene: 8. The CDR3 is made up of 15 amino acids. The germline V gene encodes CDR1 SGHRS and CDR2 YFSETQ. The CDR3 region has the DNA TGCGCCAGCAGCGTCGGACAGGCGCCATCCTACGAGCAGTACTTC. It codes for CASSVGQAPSYEQYF.

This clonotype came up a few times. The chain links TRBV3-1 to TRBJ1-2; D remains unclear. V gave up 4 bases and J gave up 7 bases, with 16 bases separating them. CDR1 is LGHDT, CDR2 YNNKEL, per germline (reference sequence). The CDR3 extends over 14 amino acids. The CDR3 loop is CASSPARFLAGYTF. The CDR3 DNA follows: TGTGCCAGCAGCCCCGCAAGGTTTTTGGCTGGCTACACCTTC.

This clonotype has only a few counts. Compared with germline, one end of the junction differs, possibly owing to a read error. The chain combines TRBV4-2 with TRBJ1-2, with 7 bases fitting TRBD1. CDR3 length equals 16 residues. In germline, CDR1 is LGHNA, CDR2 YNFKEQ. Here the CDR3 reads CASGHVRDRASYGYTF. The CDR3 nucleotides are TGTGCCAGCGGCCACGTACGAGACAGGGCCTCCTATGGCTACACCTTC.

The CDR3 nucleotides are TGCGCCAGCAGCCAAGTTTTTAGCTCCTACAATGAGCAGTTCTTC. Translation gives CASSQVFSSYNEQFF. J is TRBJ2-1 and V is TRBV4-1; D gene ambiguous. V was shortened by 1 base and J by 0 bases, with 7 bases between the two germline ends. The CDR3 covers 15 residues. Germline V gene data show CDR1 as MGHRA and CDR2 as YSYEKL.

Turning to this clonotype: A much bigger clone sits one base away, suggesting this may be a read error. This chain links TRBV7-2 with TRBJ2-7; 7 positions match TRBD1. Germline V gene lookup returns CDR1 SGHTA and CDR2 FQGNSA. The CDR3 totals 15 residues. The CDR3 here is CASSLEGARSYGQYF. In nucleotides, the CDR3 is TGTGCCAGCAGCTTAGAGGGGGCGAGATCCTACGGGCAGTACTTC.

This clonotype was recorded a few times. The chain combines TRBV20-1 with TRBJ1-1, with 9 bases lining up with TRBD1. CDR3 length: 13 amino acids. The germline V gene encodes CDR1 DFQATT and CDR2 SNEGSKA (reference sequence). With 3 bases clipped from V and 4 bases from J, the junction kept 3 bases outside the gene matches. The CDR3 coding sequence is TGCAGTGCTAGTGGGACAGGGCCCACTGAAGCTTTCTTT. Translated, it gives CSASGTGPTEAFF.

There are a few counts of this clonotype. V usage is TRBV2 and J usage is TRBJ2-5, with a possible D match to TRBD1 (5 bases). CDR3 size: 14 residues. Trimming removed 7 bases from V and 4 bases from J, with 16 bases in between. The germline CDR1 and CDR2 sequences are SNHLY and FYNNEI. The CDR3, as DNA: TGTGCCAGCACTCTCGACAGATCCCGAGAGACCCAGTACTTC. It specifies CASTLDRSRETQYF.

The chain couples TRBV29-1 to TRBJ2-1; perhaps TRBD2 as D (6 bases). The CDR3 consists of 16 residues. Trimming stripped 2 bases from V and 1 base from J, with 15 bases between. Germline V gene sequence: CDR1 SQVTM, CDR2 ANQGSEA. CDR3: CSVEWGTGSSYNEQFF. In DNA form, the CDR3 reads TGCAGCGTTGAATGGGGTACCGGGAGTTCCTACAATGAGCAGTTCTTC.

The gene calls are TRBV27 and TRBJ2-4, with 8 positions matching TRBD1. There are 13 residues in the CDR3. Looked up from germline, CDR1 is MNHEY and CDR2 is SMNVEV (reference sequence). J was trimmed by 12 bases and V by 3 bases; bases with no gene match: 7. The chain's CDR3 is CASSLTGAPHQYF. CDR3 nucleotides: TGTGCCAGCAGTTTGACAGGGGCCCCCCATCAGTACTTC.

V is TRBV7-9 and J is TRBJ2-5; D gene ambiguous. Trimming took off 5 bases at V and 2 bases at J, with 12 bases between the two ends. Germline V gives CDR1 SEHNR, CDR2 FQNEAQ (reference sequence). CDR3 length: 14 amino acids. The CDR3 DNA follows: TGTGCCAGCAGCCAGAGACGAGGTCAAGAGACCCAGTACTTC. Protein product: CASSQRRGQETQYF.

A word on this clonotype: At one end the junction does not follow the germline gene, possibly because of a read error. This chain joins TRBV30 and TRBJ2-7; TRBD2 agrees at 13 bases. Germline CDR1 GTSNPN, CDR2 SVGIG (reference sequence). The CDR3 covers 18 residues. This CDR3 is CPWSLPGLAGSGSYEQYF. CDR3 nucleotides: TGTCCCTGGAGTCTCCCGGGACTAGCGGGATCAGGCTCCTACGAGCAGTACTTC. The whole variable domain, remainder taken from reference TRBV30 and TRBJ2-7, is SQTIHQWPATLVQPVGSPLSLECTVEGTSNPNLYWYRQAAGRGLQLLFYSVGIGQISSEVPQNLSASRPQDRQFILSSKKLLLSDSGFYLCPWSLPGLAGSGSYEQYFGPGTRLTVT.